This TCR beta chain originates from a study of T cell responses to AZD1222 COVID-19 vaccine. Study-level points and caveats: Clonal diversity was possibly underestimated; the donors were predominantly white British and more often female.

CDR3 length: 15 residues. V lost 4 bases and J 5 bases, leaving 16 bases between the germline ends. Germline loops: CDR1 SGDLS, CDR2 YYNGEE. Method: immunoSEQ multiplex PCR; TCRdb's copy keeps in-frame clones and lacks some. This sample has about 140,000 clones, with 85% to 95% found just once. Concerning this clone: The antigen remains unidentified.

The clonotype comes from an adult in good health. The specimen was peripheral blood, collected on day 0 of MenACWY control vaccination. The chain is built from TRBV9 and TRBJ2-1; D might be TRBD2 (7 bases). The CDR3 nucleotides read TGTGCCAGCAGCCCTAATTGGGAGGGGGACAATGAGCAGTTCTTC. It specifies CASSPNWEGDNEQFF.